The 24 T cell receptor beta chains given below trace back to one sample, sequenced in a study of T cells in women clearing cervical HPV infection. Assay used: immunoSEQ multiplex PCR; TCRdb lists only in-frame clones, some missing. This sample contains tens of thousands of clones. Sequenced input: blood buffy coat. The receptors derive from a woman between 18 and 75 years old with a cervical HPV16 infection that either progressed to CIN3+ or cleared (not recorded which).

As concerns this clone: The read ends 3 residues early relative to the CDR3; the germline J gene fills the gap. The rearrangement uses TRBV7-3 and TRBJ1-5, with 10 bases fitting TRBD1. V shed 6 bases and J 4 bases; nucleotides not matched to a gene: 0. In germline, CDR1 is SGHTA, CDR2 FQGTGA. The CDR3 is made up of 13 amino acids. CDR3 DNA, as far as it was read: TGTGCCAGCAGGGGACAGGGGAATCAGCCC. Translation: CASRGQGNQP. The whole CDR3 reads CASRGQGNQPQHF.

As concerns this clone: With the read ending 3 residues before the CDR3 end, the germline J gene is used to fill in that end. The chain employs TRBV19 and TRBJ2-5; 7 positions match TRBD1. Germline V gene data show CDR1 as LNHDA and CDR2 as SQIVND (reference sequence). The junction had 11 bases not matched to a gene; V was cut back by 5 bases and J by 5 bases. The CDR3 is 15 amino acids. The CDR3 region is CASSGQQGQGETQYF. CDR3 DNA, as far as it was read: TGTGCCAGTAGTGGGCAACAGGGGCAGGGGGAGACC.

On this clone: The CDR3 end falls 3 residues outside the read, so it is completed with the germline J gene. The chain has TRBV20-1 and TRBJ2-5; TRBD1 agrees at 8 bases. Germline lookup yields CDR1 DFQATT and CDR2 SNEGSKA (reference sequence). The CDR3 loop spans 13 amino acids. J lost 4 bases, V lost 5 bases, and 6 bases had no gene match. CDR3: CSAPRGRTETQYF. The DNA read from the CDR3 is TGCAGTGCTCCCAGGGGGCGCACAGAGACC.

As for this clone: The observed sequence ends 3 residues before the CDR3 terminus, with the missing tail filled in from the germline J gene. The J gene is TRBJ1-2, the V gene TRBV7-2; D is uncertain. Germline V gene data show CDR1 as SGHTA and CDR2 as FQGNSA. The CDR3 is made up of 13 amino acids. The CDR3 region is CASSLWARNDYTF. CDR3 DNA (partial): TGTGCCAGCAGCTTATGGGCGCGCAATGAC.

As regards this clone: The CDR3 end falls 3 residues outside the read, so it is completed with the germline J gene. The chain is built from TRBV7-6 and TRBJ2-7; TRBD1 matches 7 bases. CDR1 and CDR2 from the germline V gene are SGHVS and FNYEAQ. There are 13 residues in the CDR3. V lost 5 bases to trimming and J lost 3 bases; unmatched junction nucleotides: 4. The CDR3 spells CASSPGDSYEQYF. The CDR3 bases that were read are TGTGCCAGCAGCCCCGGGGACAGCTACGAG.

To note about this clone: Sequencing ends 3 residues short of the CDR3 end; the germline J gene provides the rest. The V gene is TRBV7-7, the J gene TRBJ2-1; TRBD2 agrees at 9 bases. V shed 1 base and J 6 bases; nucleotides not matched to a gene: 10. Germline CDR1 SSHAT, CDR2 FNYEAQ (reference sequence). CDR3 size: 17 residues. CDR3 DNA (partial): TGTGCCAGCAGCTTAGGGTCCGGAAGCGGGGGGACCAATGAG. Amino acid sequence: CASSLGSGSGGTNE. The complete CDR3 sequence is CASSLGSGSGGTNEQFF.

Comment on this clone: The CDR3 extends 3 residues past the end of the read, so its final part is completed from the germline J gene. This sequence joins TRBV14 and TRBJ2-7; TRBD2 matches at 10 bases. The CDR3 is 17 residues long. From germline, CDR1 is SGHDN and CDR2 FVKESK. The ends lost 2 bases at V and 3 bases at J; junction bases unmatched: 10. CDR3: CASSQPGKRGGYYEQYF. Partial CDR3 DNA: TGTGCCAGCAGCCAACCTGGGAAGCGGGGGGGCTACTACGAG.

Worth noting for this clone: Read data end 3 residues before the CDR3 end; the end is taken from the germline J gene. The J gene is TRBJ2-5, the V gene TRBV10-3; 7 bases fit TRBD2. CDR3 length: 14 residues. V lost 4 bases to trimming and J lost 5 bases; unmatched junction nucleotides: 7. Per germline, CDR1 ENHRY and CDR2 SYGVKD. The CDR3 loop is CAISAAGAGETQYF. The sequenced CDR3 bases are TGTGCCATCAGTGCGGCGGGAGCGGGGGAGACC.

As for this clone: The read is 3 residues too short to cover the CDR3 end, so that end is filled in from the germline J gene. The chain uses TRBV2 and TRBJ2-7; TRBD2 is a possible D gene (5 bases). Trimming removed 6 bases at V and 3 bases at J, with 9 bases between. The CDR3 contains 12 residues. The V gene's germline CDR1 is SNHLY and CDR2 FYNNEI. CDR3 DNA, as far as it was read: TGTGCCAGCAGCGAGGACTTCTACGAG. Translated: CASSEDFYE. The entire CDR3 sequence reads CASSEDFYEQYF. Looking up the rest from reference TRBV2 and TRBJ2-7 gives the full variable domain: EPEVTQTPSHQVTQMGQEVILRCVPISNHLYFYWYRQILGQKVEFLVSFYNNEISEKSEIFDDQFSVERPDGSNFTLKIRSTKLEDSAMYFCASSEDFYEQYFGPGTRLTVT.

By frequency, this clone registers medium-sized. The read halts 3 residues ahead of the CDR3 end, with the missing end drawn from the germline J gene. This sequence joins TRBV6-1 and TRBJ1-2, with TRBD1 as a possible D gene (5 bases). This CDR3 has 14 amino acids. Germline values: CDR1 MNHNS, CDR2 SASEGT. The CDR3 sequence: CASSEGTSQVGYTF. Incomplete CDR3 DNA: TGTGCCAGCAGTGAAGGGACATCTCAAGTGGGC.

A remark on this clone: The CDR3 end falls 3 residues outside the read, so it is completed with the germline J gene. The V gene is TRBV20-1, the J gene TRBJ2-3; D possibly corresponds to TRBD2 (5 bases). The V and J ends lost 4 bases and 0 bases respectively, with 11 bases between them. The CDR3 has 14 residues. Germline lookup yields CDR1 DFQATT and CDR2 SNEGSKA (reference sequence). The CDR3 here is CSAMSGPSTDTQYF. The covered CDR3 bases are TGCAGTGCTATGAGCGGCCCAAGCACAGATACG.

Remarks on this clone: The CDR3 end falls 3 residues outside the read, so it is completed with the germline J gene. This sequence joins TRBV12-3 or TRBV12-4 and TRBJ1-2; no reliable D call. This CDR3 region has 14 residues. Trimming removed 4 bases from V and 4 bases from J, with 13 bases in between. CDR3 sequence reads: CASSYYPQRYGYTF. Incomplete CDR3 DNA: TGTGCCAGCAGTTATTATCCCCAGCGCTATGGC.

Worth noting for this clone: The missing CDR3 end, 3 residues past where the read stops, is filled in from the germline J gene. This sample also contains other DNA sequences that code for the same CDR3. This chain connects TRBV6-1 to TRBJ2-7; TRBD2 is a possible D gene (5 bases). Germline CDR1 MNHNS, CDR2 SASEGT. Trimming pared 4 bases from V and 2 bases from J, leaving 6 bases between. The CDR3 totals 12 residues. The sequenced CDR3 bases are TGTGCCAGCAGTGGGACTGCCTACGAG. Translated: CASSGTAYE. The CDR3 in its entirety is CASSGTAYEQYF.

With regard to this clone: The CDR3 end is not reached by the read, which stops 3 residues before it; the germline J gene fills it in. The chain combines TRBV11-1 with TRBJ2-2; unclear D gene. The V end lost 1 base, the J end lost 4 bases, and 10 bases lay between the germline ends. Per the germline V gene, CDR1 is SGHAT and CDR2 is FQDESV (reference sequence). CDR3 size: 15 residues. The CDR3 loop reads CASSLVEGPTGELFF. The sequenced part of the CDR3 DNA is TGTGCCAGCAGCTTAGTAGAAGGGCCCACCGGGGAG.

Worth noting for this clone: With the read ending 3 residues before the CDR3 end, the germline J gene is used to fill in that end. The chain carries TRBV7-6 and TRBJ2-3, with D perhaps matching TRBD1 (5 bases). The CDR3 is 14 amino acids. The V gene's germline CDR1 is SGHVS and CDR2 FNYEAQ. CDR3 sequence: CASSPVQGQETQYF. CDR3 DNA (partial): TGTGCCAGCAGCCCGGTGCAGGGCCAAGAGACG.

As concerns this clone: The CDR3 end lies 3 residues beyond the end of the read and is filled in from the germline J gene. J is TRBJ2-7 and V is TRBV20-1; 9 positions agree with TRBD1. Losses at the gene ends were 7 bases for V and 2 bases for J; bases not matched to a gene: 0. The V gene's germline CDR1 is DFQATT and CDR2 SNEGSKA (reference sequence). The CDR3 sequence is 11 residues long. CDR3 DNA, as far as it was read: TGCAGTGGGACAGGGGCCTACGAG. Protein product: CSGTGAYE. In full, the CDR3 is CSGTGAYEQYF.

With regard to this clone: The read terminates 3 residues before the CDR3 end, so the remaining end is supplied by the germline J gene. The chain combines TRBV30 with TRBJ2-1, with 7 bases that match TRBD2. CDR3 size: 17 residues. Germline CDR1 is GTSNPN and CDR2 is SVGIG (reference sequence). J lost 2 bases, V lost 0 bases, and 10 bases had no gene match. The DNA read from the CDR3 is TGTGCCTGGAGTGTACCGCCTCCGGGGGGTGCCTACAATGAG. Encoded protein: CAWSVPPPGGAYNE. The complete CDR3 protein is CAWSVPPPGGAYNEQFF.

With respect to this clone: The sequenced fragment ends 3 residues before the CDR3 boundary, so the rest is inferred from the germline J gene. J is TRBJ1-6 and V is TRBV5-1, with 8 bases fitting TRBD1. V gave up 0 bases and J gave up 9 bases; unmatched junction bases: 5. Germline CDR1 is SGHRS and CDR2 is YFSETQ. This CDR3 has 15 residues. CDR3 residues: CASSLGGTGSSPLHF. Incomplete CDR3 DNA: TGCGCCAGCAGCTTGGGGGGGACAGGTAGTTCACCC. Full variable domain (outside the CDR3, taken from reference TRBV5-1 and TRBJ1-6): KAGVTQTPRYLIKTRGQQVTLSCSPISGHRSVSWYQQTPGQGLQFLFEYFSETQRNKGNFPGRFSGRQFSNSRSEMNVSTLELGDSALYLCASSLGGTGSSPLHFGNGTRLTVT.

Remarks on this clone: The DNA ends 3 residues before the CDR3 does, and the rest of the CDR3 is filled in from the germline J gene. This chain uses TRBV12-3 or TRBV12-4 with TRBJ2-5; D ambiguous. CDR3 size: 12 residues. Trimming removed 6 bases from V and 0 bases from J, with 5 bases in between. The sequenced part of the CDR3 DNA is TGTGCCAGCAGCCTAAACCAAGAGACC. Its protein is CASSLNQET. The full CDR3 protein reads CASSLNQETQYF.

A note on this clone: The read falls 3 residues short of the CDR3 end, and the missing part is taken from the germline J gene. The chain uses TRBV11-3 and TRBJ2-5; D is ambiguous. Trimming took off 5 bases at V and 2 bases at J, with 9 bases between the two ends. Germline lookup yields CDR1 SGHNT and CDR2 YENEEA. The CDR3 runs 13 residues. This CDR3 is CASSLRPQETQYF. The DNA read from the CDR3 is TGTGCCAGCAGCCTACGTCCTCAAGAGACC.

In regard to this clone: The CDR3 extends 3 residues past the end of the read, so its final part is completed from the germline J gene. The rearrangement joins TRBV5-1 to TRBJ1-3, with D perhaps TRBD1 (5 bases). Germline lookup yields CDR1 SGHRS and CDR2 YFSETQ. The CDR3 has 14 amino acids. V lost 3 bases and J lost 1, with 8 bases in between. CDR3 DNA, as far as it was read: TGCGCCAGCAGCTACCGGGGGTCTGGAAACACC. It translates to CASSYRGSGNT. The whole CDR3 is CASSYRGSGNTIYF.

With respect to this clone: The read stops 3 residues short of the end of the CDR3; the missing end is completed from the germline J gene. This chain links TRBV10-2 with TRBJ2-2; the D gene is possibly TRBD1 (6 bases). CDR1 is WSHSY, CDR2 SAAADI, per germline. The CDR3 spans 12 residues. V lost 7 bases, J lost 3 bases, and 6 bases lay in between. CDR3 loop: CASNRDTGELFF. The covered CDR3 bases are TGCGCCAGCAACAGGGACACCGGGGAG.

Notes on this clone: The read gets to within 3 residues of the CDR3 end, and the germline J gene fills in the rest. The rearrangement joins TRBV2 to TRBJ1-5; TRBD1 is a possible D gene (6 bases). The CDR3 sequence is 15 residues long. V was trimmed by 6 bases and J by 1 base, leaving 13 bases between them. Looked up from germline, CDR1 is SNHLY and CDR2 is FYNNEI. CDR3 DNA (partial): TGTGCCAGCAGGATCACAGGGTTGAGCAATCAGCCC. Protein sequence: CASRITGLSNQP. The CDR3 in full is CASRITGLSNQPQHF.

A remark on this clone: The read comes to an end 3 residues before the CDR3 does, leaving the germline J gene to fill in the end. The gene calls are TRBV20-1 and TRBJ2-7; no clear D. The CDR3 spans 12 residues. Germline-derived CDR1 and CDR2 are DFQATT and SNEGSKA (reference sequence). V was trimmed by 2 bases and J by 3 bases, leaving 8 bases between them. The CDR3 is CSARSRSYEQYF. CDR3 bases read: TGCAGTGCTAGAAGTCGTAGCTACGAG.